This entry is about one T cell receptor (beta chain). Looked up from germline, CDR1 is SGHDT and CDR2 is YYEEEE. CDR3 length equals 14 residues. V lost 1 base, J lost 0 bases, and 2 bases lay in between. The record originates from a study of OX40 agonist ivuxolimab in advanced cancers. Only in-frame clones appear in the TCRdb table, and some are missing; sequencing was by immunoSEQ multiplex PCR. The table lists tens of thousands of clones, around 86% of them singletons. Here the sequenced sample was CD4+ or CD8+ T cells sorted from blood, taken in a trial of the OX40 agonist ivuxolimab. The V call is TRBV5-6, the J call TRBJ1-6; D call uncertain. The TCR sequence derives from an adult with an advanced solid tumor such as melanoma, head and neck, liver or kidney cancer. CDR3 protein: CASSLSSYNSPLHF. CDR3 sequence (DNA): TGTGCCAGCAGCTTGAGCTCCTATAATTCACCCCTCCACTTT.